This T cell receptor (beta chain) came from a study of identical twins. Study findings and constraints: Abundant beta clonotypes from cord blood bore fewer insertions; memory repertoires lacked this pattern. Among beta out-of-frame sequences, excess sharing between twins appeared weaker.

The donor group consisted entirely of healthy Caucasians. Using its own MiXCR run on the 5' RACE reads, TCRdb lists one record per CDR3 protein. The data hold hundreds of thousands of distinct CDR3 sequences, with roughly 8% observed a single time. On this clonotype: Antigen: not known.

Trimming removed 3 bases at V and 7 bases at J, with 19 bases between. Germline CDR1 LGHNA, CDR2 YNFKEQ. The CDR3 has 15 amino acids. The data were also submitted as part of a second study, on yellow fever vaccine responses in identical twins.

This clonotype was sampled from a woman between 18 and 29 years old in good health. What was sequenced was PBMCs. This chain uses TRBV4-2 with TRBJ2-7, with D tentatively TRBD2 (5 bases). The CDR3 loop is CASSQRGGAPGEQYF. Here the CDR3 DNA reads TGTGCCAGCAGCCAGCGCGGAGGCGCTCCGGGGGAGCAGTACTTC.